This note documents a single T cell receptor (beta chain) sequence. The antigen remains unidentified. The junction differs from germline at one of its ends, possibly a read error. These data are taken from a study of T cells and Merkel cell carcinoma outcomes. General study findings and limits: Reportedly, T-cell repertoire with density predicts Merkel cell carcinoma outcomes.

The CDR3 is made up of 15 amino acids. The germline CDR1 and CDR2 sequences are KGHSH and LQKENI. The protocol was immunoSEQ multiplex PCR, while the TCRdb copy is restricted to in-frame clones and leaves out a portion. The profile covers under 8,000 clones, with roughly 87% appearing a single time and approximately 2.6% taken by the ten largest. V usage is TRBV18 and J usage is TRBJ1-4, with D maybe TRBD1 (5 bases). This clonotype originated in a human donor with Merkel cell carcinoma. The sample comprised tumor tissue from Merkel cell carcinoma. The DNA of the CDR3 is TGTGCCAGCTCACCCTTCCAGGGTAGTAATGAAAAATTGTTTTTT. Amino acid sequence: CASSPFQGSNEKLFF.